This TCR beta chain was profiled in a study of blood T cell repertoires in COVID-19. Germline V gives CDR1 KGHDR, CDR2 SFDVKD. CDR3 length: 13 amino acids. V was shortened by 8 bases and J by 5 bases, with 11 bases between the two germline ends. Clones were read by immunoSEQ multiplex PCR, and TCRdb kept only the in-frame ones, dropping some. Altogether 140,000 to 150,000 clones are present, about 87% being singletons, with the ten largest covering over 2%. This TCR derives from a human donor with COVID-19, enrolled during active disease. The donor label of this sample is uncertain. Input material: peripheral blood. V gene TRBV24-1 combines with J gene TRBJ2-2; a weak D match, TRBD2 (5 bases). CDR3 sequence (DNA): TGTGCCACCAAGGCCGGGGATACCGGGGAGCTGTTTTTT. This codes for CATKAGDTGELFF.